The rows below give T cell receptor beta chains drawn from one sample of a study of CD8 T cells in ankylosing spondylitis. TCRdb independently ran MiXCR on the 5' RACE reads; one entry per CDR3 protein. This sample has roughly 470,000 distinct CDR3 sequences; roughly 26% occur once, and the top ten carry about 0.89%. Sequences were obtained from blood, either unsorted or a sorted T cell fraction (not recorded which). The source of these receptors is a male donor with ankylosing spondylitis. CDR3s include the opening cysteine and the closing phenylalanine or tryptophan. The D gene is left open where the match is weak. Some rows have no size entry. The others give once, few or many, or a class for an expanded clone.

CDR3nt | CDR3aa | d_gene | v_gene | abundance | j_gene
TGCAGTGCTAGAGATCCCGGGAGGGCCGGGGAGCAGTTCTTC | CSARDPGRAGEQFF | TRBD2 | TRBV20-1 | few | TRBJ2-1
TGTGCCAGCAGCCACCCCCTGCTCTCCGGGACTAGCGGGAGGTTCGATGAGCAGTTCTTC | CASSHPLLSGTSGRFDEQFF | TRBD2 | TRBV4-2 | . | TRBJ2-1
TGTGCCACCAGCAGAGATCGGGCGCAGCGCAATCAGCCCCAGCATTTT | CATSRDRAQRNQPQHF | . | TRBV15 | . | TRBJ1-5
TGTGCCAGCACCGAGGGGGCGTACACTGAAGCTTTCTTT | CASTEGAYTEAFF | TRBD1 | TRBV2 | . | TRBJ1-1
TGTGCCAGCAGCTTAGCCGGGACAAGACACAATGAGCAGTTCTTC | CASSLAGTRHNEQFF | . | TRBV7-9 | . | TRBJ2-1
TGTGCCAGCAGTCGGGGACTAGCGGGAGGCAGGGGAGAGACCCAGTACTTC | CASSRGLAGGRGETQYF | TRBD2 | TRBV12-3/TRBV12-4 | . | TRBJ2-5
TGCAGTGCTATACTCACTGGCGAAGAGACCCAGTACTTC | CSAILTGEETQYF | . | TRBV20-1 | . | TRBJ2-5
TGTGCCACCAGTGATTGGAGGGGACAGCCCCAGCATTTT | CATSDWRGQPQHF | . | TRBV24-1 | few | TRBJ1-5
TGCGCCAGCAGCTTAGAGAATTACGAGCAGTACTTC | CASSLENYEQYF | . | TRBV5-1 | few | TRBJ2-7
TGCAGTGCTAGAGATCCTTGGGACGCTCCGGATACGCAGTATTTT | CSARDPWDAPDTQYF | . | TRBV20-1 | . | TRBJ2-3
TGTGCCACCAGCAGAGGGCTAGCCTCCACAGATACGCAGTATTTT | CATSRGLASTDTQYF | . | TRBV15 | . | TRBJ2-3
TGTGCCAGCAGCCAAGGATTTCAAGACAGGGAGCAGTTCTTC | CASSQGFQDREQFF | . | TRBV3-1 | many | TRBJ2-1
TGTGCCAGCAGCTGGGGGGGCGGAAACGAGCAGTACTTC | CASSWGGGNEQYF | . | TRBV12-3/TRBV12-4 | few | TRBJ2-7
TGCGCCAGCAGCTCCCGACAGGGTCAGACCCAGTACTTC | CASSSRQGQTQYF | TRBD1 | TRBV5-1 | few | TRBJ2-5